The following is a TCR beta chain sequence with its context. Its antigen is currently unknown. Quantitative 5'-RACE with molecular barcodes generated TCR beta libraries. TCRdb fed the 5' RACE reads into MiXCR, producing one record per CDR3 protein. The table has more than 600,000 distinct CDR3 sequences, around 17% seen once. V dropped 7 bases and J dropped 1; count of bases not matched to a gene: 5. CDR3 size: 14 residues. These data come from a study of CD8 T cells in ankylosing spondylitis. General study findings and limits: The clones that were linked to disease were reported to be significantly enriched in matched synovial fluid samples from ankylosing spondylitis patients. A motif in TCR beta, a set of eight highly homologous variants, appeared characteristic of ankylosing spondylitis blood.

The source is a male donor with ankylosing spondylitis. Sequenced sample: blood, either unsorted or a sorted T cell fraction (not recorded which). The chain employs TRBV12-3 or TRBV12-4 and TRBJ2-3; 7 nucleotides match TRBD1. The CDR3 region has the DNA TGTGCCAGCAACAGGGACAGCGGCACAGATACGCAGTATTTT. Translating it yields CASNRDSGTDTQYF.